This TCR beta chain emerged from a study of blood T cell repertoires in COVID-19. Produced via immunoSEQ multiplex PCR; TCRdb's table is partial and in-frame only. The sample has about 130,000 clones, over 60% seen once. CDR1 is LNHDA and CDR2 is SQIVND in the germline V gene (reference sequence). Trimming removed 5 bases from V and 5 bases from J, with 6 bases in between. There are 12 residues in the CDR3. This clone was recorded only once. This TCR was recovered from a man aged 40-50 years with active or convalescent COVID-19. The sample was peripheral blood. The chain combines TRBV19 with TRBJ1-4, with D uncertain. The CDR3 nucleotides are TGTGCCAGTAGTCTACCCAATGAAAAACTGTTTTTT. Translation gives CASSLPNEKLFF.